This T cell receptor beta chain was obtained from a study of cytomegalovirus exposure and HLA in healthy donors. Both 60 Vbeta primers and 13 Jbeta primers went into the PCR. Generated by immunoSEQ multiplex PCR, the TCRdb table keeps only in-frame clones and is missing some. The table lists about 93,000 clones, nearly 80% of them singletons. V shed 6 bases and J shed 3 bases, with 15 bases lying between them. Germline V gene lookup returns CDR1 SQVTM and CDR2 ANQGSEA. The length of the CDR3 is 13 residues. This clonotype was obtained from a woman aged 40 to 55 in good health and CMV-seronegative. V is TRBV29-1 and J is TRBJ2-7; possible D gene TRBD1, 6 bases. Sequences were obtained from PBMCs. CDR3 protein: CSVLQGTSYEQYF. The CDR3 DNA sequence: TGCAGCGTGCTACAGGGAACCAGCTACGAGCAGTACTTC.